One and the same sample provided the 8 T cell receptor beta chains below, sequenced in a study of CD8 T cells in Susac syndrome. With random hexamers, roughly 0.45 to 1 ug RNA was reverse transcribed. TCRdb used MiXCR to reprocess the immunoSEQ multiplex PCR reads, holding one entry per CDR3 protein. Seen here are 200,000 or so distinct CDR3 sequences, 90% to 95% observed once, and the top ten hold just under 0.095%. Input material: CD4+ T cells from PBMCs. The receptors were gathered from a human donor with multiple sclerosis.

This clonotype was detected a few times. In nucleotides, the CDR3 is TGTGCCTGGAGTACCAGAGGGGATCAGCCCCAGCATTTT. Translating gives CAWSTRGDQPQHF. The V gene is TRBV30, the J gene TRBJ1-5, with D maybe TRBD1 (5 bases). CDR1 and CDR2 from the germline V gene are GTSNPN and SVGIG (reference sequence). V was shortened by 2 bases and J by 5 bases, with 10 bases between the two germline ends. The CDR3 is 13 residues long.

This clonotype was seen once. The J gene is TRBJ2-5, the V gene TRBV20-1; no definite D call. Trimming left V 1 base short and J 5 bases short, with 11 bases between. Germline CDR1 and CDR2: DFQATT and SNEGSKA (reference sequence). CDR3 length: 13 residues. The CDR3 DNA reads TGCAGTGCTAGAGTCATGGGATTCGAGACCCAGTACTTC. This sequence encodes CSARVMGFETQYF.

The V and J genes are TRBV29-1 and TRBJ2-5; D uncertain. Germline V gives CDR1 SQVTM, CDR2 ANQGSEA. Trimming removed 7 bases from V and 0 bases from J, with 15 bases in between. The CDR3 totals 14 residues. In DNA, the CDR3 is TGCAGCGCCGAAACCGGCTGGTACCAAGAGACCCAGTACTTC. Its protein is CSAETGWYQETQYF.

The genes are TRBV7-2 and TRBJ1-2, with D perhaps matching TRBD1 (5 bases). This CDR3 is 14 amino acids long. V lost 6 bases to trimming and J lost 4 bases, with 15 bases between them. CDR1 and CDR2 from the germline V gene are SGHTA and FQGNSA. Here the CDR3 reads CASRGTAQPYGYTF. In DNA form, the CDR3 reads TGTGCCAGCAGAGGGACCGCCCAACCCTATGGCTACACCTTC.

The DNA of the CDR3 is TGCGCCAGCAGCCGCCGACTAGCGGGGGAAAACACCGGGGAGCTGTTTTTT. Protein product: CASSRRLAGENTGELFF. The V and J genes are TRBV4-1 and TRBJ2-2; 12 nucleotides align to TRBD2. The CDR3 has 17 amino acids. Germline V gene sequence: CDR1 MGHRA, CDR2 YSYEKL. J lost 2 bases, V lost 4 bases, and 5 bases had no gene match.

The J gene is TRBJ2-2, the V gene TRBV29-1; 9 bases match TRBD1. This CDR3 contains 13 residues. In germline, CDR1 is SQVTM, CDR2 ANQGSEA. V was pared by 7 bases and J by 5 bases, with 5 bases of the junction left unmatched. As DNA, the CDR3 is TGCAGCGCCGGGACAGGGCAAACCGGGGAGCTGTTTTTT. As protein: CSAGTGQTGELFF.

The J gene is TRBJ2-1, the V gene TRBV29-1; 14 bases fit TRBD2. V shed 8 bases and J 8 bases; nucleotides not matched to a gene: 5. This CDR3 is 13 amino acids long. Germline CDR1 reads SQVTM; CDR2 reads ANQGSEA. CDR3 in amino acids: CSLGTSGSDEQFF. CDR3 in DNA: TGCAGCCTTGGGACTAGCGGGAGTGATGAGCAGTTCTTC.

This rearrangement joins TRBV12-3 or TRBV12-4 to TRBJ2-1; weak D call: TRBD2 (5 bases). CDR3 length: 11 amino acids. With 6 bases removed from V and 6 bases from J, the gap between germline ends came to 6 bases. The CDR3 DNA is TGTGCCAGCAGAACTAGCAATGAGCAGTTCTTC. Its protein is CASRTSNEQFF.